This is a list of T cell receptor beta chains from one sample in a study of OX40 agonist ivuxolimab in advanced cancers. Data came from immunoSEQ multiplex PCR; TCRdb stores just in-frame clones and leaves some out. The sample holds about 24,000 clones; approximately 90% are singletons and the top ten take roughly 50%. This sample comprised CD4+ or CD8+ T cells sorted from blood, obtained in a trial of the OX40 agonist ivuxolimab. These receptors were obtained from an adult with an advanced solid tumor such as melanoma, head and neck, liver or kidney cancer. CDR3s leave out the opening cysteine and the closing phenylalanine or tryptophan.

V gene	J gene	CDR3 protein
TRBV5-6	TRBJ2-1	ASSMGQWYNEQF
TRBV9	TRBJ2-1	ASIVLGQAGGPHNEQF
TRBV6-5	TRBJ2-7	ASSRQTGPYEQY
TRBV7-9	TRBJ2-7	ASSPSQGVYEQY
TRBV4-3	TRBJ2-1	ASSQTGKGNEQF
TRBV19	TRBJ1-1	ASSIRVGPFLEAF
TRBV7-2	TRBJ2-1	ASSLVHGMNEQF
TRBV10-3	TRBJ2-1	AISDPLGRDEQF
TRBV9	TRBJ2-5	ASSVGLAGGNQETQY
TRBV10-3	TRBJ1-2	AISENPDSYGYT
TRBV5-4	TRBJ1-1	ASSLQGYNTEAF
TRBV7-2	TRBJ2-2	ASSYGGGATGELF
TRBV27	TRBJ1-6	ASSLQGPHNNSPLH
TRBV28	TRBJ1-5	ASSGGRGGNQPQH
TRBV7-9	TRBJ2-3	ASSLPVSDTQY
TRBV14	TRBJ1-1	ASSPRLGNTEAF
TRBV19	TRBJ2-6	ASSLRQVSAGANVLT
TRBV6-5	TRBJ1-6	ASSYSKPSPDSPLH
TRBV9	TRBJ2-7	ASSVAAGGSIHSYEQY
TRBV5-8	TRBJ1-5	ASSLWSQPQH
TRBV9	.	ASSPRVDRLNRDEQY
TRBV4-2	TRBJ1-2	ASSQSGGAGIYGYT
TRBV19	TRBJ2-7	ASSKQSYPYEQY
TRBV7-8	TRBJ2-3	ASSLGRRDTQY
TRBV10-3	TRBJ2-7	AISETGTGRFGEQY
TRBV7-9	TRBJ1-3	ASRASGRLLSGNTIY
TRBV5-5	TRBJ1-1	ASSSQADVEAF
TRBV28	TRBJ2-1	ASSFWQDNEQF
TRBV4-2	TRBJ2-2	ASSQAGQGAGYTGELF
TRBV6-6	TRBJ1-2	ASSRDRSYGYT